These 5 T cell receptor beta chains came from one sample sequenced in a study of monozygotic twins with inflammatory bowel disease. TCRdb reanalyzed the 5' RACE reads and collapses them to one entry per CDR3 protein, without DNA. This sample's table reports roughly 140,000 distinct CDR3 sequences. The sequenced sample was blood. These receptors all come from a human donor with ulcerative colitis or Crohn's disease, or a healthy co-twin of an affected twin (not recorded which).

This chain joins TRBV19 and TRBJ2-7; TCRdb returns TRBD2, unconfirmable since there is no DNA. Germline lookup yields CDR1 LNHDA and CDR2 SQIVND (reference sequence). The CDR3 spans 15 residues. This chain's CDR3 is CASSMTIAGSYEQYF. The whole variable domain, remainder taken from reference TRBV19 and TRBJ2-7, is DGGITQSPKYLFRKEGQNVTLSCEQNLNHDAMYWYRQDPGQGLRLIYYSQIVNDFQKGDIAEGYSVSREKKESFPLTVTSAQKNPTAFYLCASSMTIAGSYEQYFGPGTRLTVT.

The CDR3 here is CASSLLGRDNEQFF. V and J are TRBV5-1 and TRBJ2-1; the TCRdb D gene call, TRBD1, has no DNA to confirm it. The CDR3 totals 14 residues. The germline CDR1 and CDR2 sequences are SGHRS and YFSETQ.

This chain connects TRBV5-1 to TRBJ2-7; the D call of TRBD1 rests on TCRdb alone, since no DNA is present to check it. Germline CDR1 SGHRS, CDR2 YFSETQ. The CDR3 consists of 14 residues. The CDR3 loop reads CASSFGTGTYEQYF.

This rearrangement joins TRBV28 to TRBJ2-7; checking the TCRdb D call of TRBD2 is not possible without DNA. The germline CDR1 and CDR2 sequences are MDHEN and SYDVKM. The CDR3 is 14 amino acids. CDR3 residues: CASSSLVHSYEQYF. The variable domain in full, completed from reference TRBV28 and TRBJ2-7, reads DVKVTQSSRYLVKRTGEKVFLECVQDMDHENMFWYRQDPGLGLRLIYFSYDVKMKEKGDIPEGYSVSREKKERFSLILESASTNQTSMYLCASSSLVHSYEQYFGPGTRLTVT.

The V and J genes are TRBV7-6 and TRBJ2-1; the TCRdb call, TRBD1, lacks DNA for checking. This CDR3 contains 14 residues. Germline V CDR1 and CDR2: SGHVS, FNYEAQ. CDR3 in amino acids: CASARAGRHNEQFF.